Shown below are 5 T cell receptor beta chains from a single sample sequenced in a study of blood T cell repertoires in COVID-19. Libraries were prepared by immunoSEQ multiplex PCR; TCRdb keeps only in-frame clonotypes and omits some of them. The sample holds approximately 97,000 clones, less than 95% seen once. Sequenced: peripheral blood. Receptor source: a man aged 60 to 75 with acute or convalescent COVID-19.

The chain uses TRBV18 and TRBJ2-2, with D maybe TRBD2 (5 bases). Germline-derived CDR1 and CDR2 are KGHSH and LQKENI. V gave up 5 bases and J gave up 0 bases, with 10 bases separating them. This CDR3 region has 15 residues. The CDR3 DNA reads TGTGCCAGCTCAACAGCGGTACCGAACACCGGGGAGCTGTTTTTT. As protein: CASSTAVPNTGELFF.

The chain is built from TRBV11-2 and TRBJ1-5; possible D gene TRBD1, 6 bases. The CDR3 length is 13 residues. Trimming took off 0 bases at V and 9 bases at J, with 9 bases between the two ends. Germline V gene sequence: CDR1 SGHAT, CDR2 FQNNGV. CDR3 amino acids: CASSLDRGSPQHF. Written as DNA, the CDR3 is TGTGCCAGCAGCTTAGACAGGGGATCGCCCCAGCATTTT.

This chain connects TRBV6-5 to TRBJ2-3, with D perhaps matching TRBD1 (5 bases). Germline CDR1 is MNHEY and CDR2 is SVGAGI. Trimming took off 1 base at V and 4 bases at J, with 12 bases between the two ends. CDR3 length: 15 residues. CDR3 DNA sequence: TGTGCCAGCAGTTACTTGGTACAGGCCCCAGATACGCAGTATTTT. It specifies CASSYLVQAPDTQYF.

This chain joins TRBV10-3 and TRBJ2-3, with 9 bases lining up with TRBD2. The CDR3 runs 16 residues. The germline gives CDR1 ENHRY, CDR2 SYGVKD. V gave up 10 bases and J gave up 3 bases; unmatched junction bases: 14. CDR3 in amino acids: CANAPLSGGPTDTQYF. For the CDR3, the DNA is TGTGCCAACGCCCCACTTAGCGGGGGCCCGACAGATACGCAGTATTTT.

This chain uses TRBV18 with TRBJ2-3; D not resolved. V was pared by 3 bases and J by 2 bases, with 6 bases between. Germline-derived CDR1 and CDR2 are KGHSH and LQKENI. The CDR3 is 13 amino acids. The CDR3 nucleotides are TGTGCCAGCTCACCGGGCACCACAGATACGCAGTATTTT. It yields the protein CASSPGTTDTQYF.